Here is one TCR beta chain with its context. Trimming pared 11 bases from V and 3 bases from J, leaving 16 bases between. The CDR3 length is 13 residues. Looked up from germline, CDR1 is LNHDA and CDR2 is SQIVND (reference sequence). TCRdb keeps only in-frame clones here, not all; method: immunoSEQ multiplex PCR. The profile shows 180,000 or so clones, around 92% of them singletons. The sample belongs to a study of T cell responses to AZD1222 COVID-19 vaccine. The chain uses TRBV19 and TRBJ1-1; D not certain. Sequenced material: peripheral blood, taken 28 days after the second AZD1222 dose. This TCR was sampled from an adult who received the AZD1222 COVID-19 vaccine. Here the CDR3 DNA reads TGTGCCGTGGAACCACTTGGCTACACTGAAGCTTTCTTT. Translation: CAVEPLGYTEAFF.